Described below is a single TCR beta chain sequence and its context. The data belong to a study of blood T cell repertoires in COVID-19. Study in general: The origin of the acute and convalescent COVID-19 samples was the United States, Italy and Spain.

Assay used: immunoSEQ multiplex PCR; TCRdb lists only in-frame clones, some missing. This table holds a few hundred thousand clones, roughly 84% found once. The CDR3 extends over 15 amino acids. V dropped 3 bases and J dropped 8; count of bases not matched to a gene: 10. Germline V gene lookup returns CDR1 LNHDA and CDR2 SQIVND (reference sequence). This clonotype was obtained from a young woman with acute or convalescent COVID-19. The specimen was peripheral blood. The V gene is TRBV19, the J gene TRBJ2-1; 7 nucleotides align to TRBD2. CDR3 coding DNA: TGTGCCAGTAGTATTGGACTAGTTCGCGGCGATGAGCAGTTCTTC. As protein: CASSIGLVRGDEQFF.